Listed below are T cell receptor beta chains from one sample, sequenced in a study of T cell changes during pregnancy in multiple sclerosis. Using immunoSEQ multiplex PCR, the repertoire was profiled, and TCRdb retains in-frame clones only, with some absent. The table has tens of thousands of clones, around 94% seen once. The sample consisted of peripheral blood. These receptor sequences come from a female donor with multiple sclerosis, enrolled in a pregnancy study. The CDR3 runs from the conserved cysteine through the conserved F or W. Fields, in order: V gene, CDR3 protein.

v_gene: TRBV11-2; CDR3aa: CASTTGPDTQYF
v_gene: TRBV19; CDR3aa: CASSLRGATSTDTQYF
v_gene: TRBV28; CDR3aa: CASRAGLVGYGYTF
v_gene: TRBV7-9; CDR3aa: CASSLGMEGGALRNYEQYF
v_gene: TRBV5-4; CDR3aa: CASSLIAVPYEQYF
v_gene: TRBV7-9; CDR3aa: CASSLGQTAPIMGYTF
v_gene: TRBV10-3; CDR3aa: CAIKTAGTDTGELFF
v_gene: TRBV5-1; CDR3aa: CASSLRDYSTDTQYF
v_gene: TRBV7-2; CDR3aa: CASSFTGTANQPQHF
v_gene: TRBV6-1; CDR3aa: CASSEIPMDSYEQYF
v_gene: TRBV5-1; CDR3aa: CASSLAKTGNTEAFF
v_gene: TRBV2; CDR3aa: CASSEAPGSLYNEQFF
v_gene: TRBV18; CDR3aa: CASSPQLNTGELFF
v_gene: TRBV18; CDR3aa: CASSPGLAGGNEQFF
v_gene: TRBV29-1; CDR3aa: CSGDRGTSTDTQYF
v_gene: TRBV7-9; CDR3aa: CASSPRTSGSMGQETQYF
v_gene: TRBV4-1; CDR3aa: CASSQGSGQGTDTQYF
v_gene: TRBV19; CDR3aa: CASSPRGENSYEQYF
v_gene: TRBV4-1; CDR3aa: CASSQVVPQNRYQETQYF
v_gene: TRBV21-1; CDR3aa: CASSKEETGGTQYF
v_gene: TRBV28; CDR3aa: CASSSGTGARKELFF
v_gene: TRBV6-5; CDR3aa: CASSTAGVGYTF
v_gene: TRBV7-9; CDR3aa: CASSLARGGNTEAFF
v_gene: TRBV10-1; CDR3aa: CASSGDRSYGYTF
v_gene: TRBV6-4; CDR3aa: CASVKTDTSTDTQYF
v_gene: TRBV9; CDR3aa: CASSTLAGARSYEQYF